This T cell receptor (beta chain) was found in a study of patients and donors after allogeneic stem cell transplantation. This CDR3 is built from 14 residues. The germline V gene encodes CDR1 SGHTS and CDR2 YDEGEE. V lost 0 bases, J lost 10 bases, and 4 bases stayed unmatched. TCRdb independently ran MiXCR on the RT-PCR reads; one entry per CDR3 protein. Of hundreds of thousands of distinct CDR3 sequences in the sample, 16% were seen once. The sequence came from a human donor who was either an allogeneic HSCT recipient or a stem cell or donor lymphocyte infusion donor (not recorded which). It is not recorded whose cells these are; they may come from a transplant donor. The sample comprised blood, either unsorted or a sorted T cell fraction (not recorded which). V and J are TRBV5-8 and TRBJ1-6, with 7 bases identical to TRBD1. The CDR3 region is CASSLGGQKSPLHF. The CDR3 nucleotides read TGTGCCAGCAGCTTGGGGGGACAGAAGTCACCCCTCCACTTT.